The text below deals with one T cell receptor (beta chain). Its antigen is still unknown. The sample originates from a study of blood T cells in healthy people across ages. General study points: Higher diversity, along with more naive CD4+ cells, distinguished long-lived donors from aged donors.

A second PCR, run for roughly 6 to 11 cycles, used a sample-barcoded 5' primer plus a J-beta primer mix. TCRdb re-called the 5' RACE reads through MiXCR, storing one row per CDR3 protein. Among 1.4 million to 1.5 million distinct CDR3 sequences, roughly 40% were seen once, and the ten largest hold 7.9%. The CDR3 totals 14 residues. Trimming took 6 bases from V and 8 from J; bases not matched to a gene: 6. Per germline, CDR1 LNHNV and CDR2 YYDKDF (reference sequence). The sequence derives from a young woman in good health. The chain combines TRBV15 with TRBJ1-6; 8 nucleotides agree with TRBD1. The material sequenced was blood. The CDR3 coding sequence is TGTGCCACCAGTCAGGACAGGGAATATTCACCCCTCCACTTT. Translated, it gives CATSQDREYSPLHF.